The T cell receptor beta chain described here comes from a study of CD8 T cells in Susac syndrome (dated by TCRdb to 2018 to 2020). For context, the study as a whole: The study used repertoire sequencing to test whether antigen drove CD8+ T cell activation and differentiation in Susac syndrome.

The CDR3 goes from the cysteine to the phenylalanine over 13 residues. Left in the record is the CDR3 DNA by itself, 39 bases read in frame from the first base. At the junction V is shortened by 4 bases and J by 4 bases, with 11 bases in between. CDR1 and CDR2 are read off the germline V gene as SGHRS and YFSETQ. Paper-wide results and their limitations: The TCR sequencing and HLA analysis was acknowledged to have included a relatively small number of individuals.

As regards this clonotype: This clone's antigen is unknown. No quality values exist for individual bases; no much larger clone is one base distant.

High-throughput TCR beta sequencing profiled peripheral blood CD8+ and CD4+ T cells from healthy donors, Susac syndrome patients and multiple sclerosis patients. The healthy donors served as controls matched for age and sex. CD8+ TEMRA cells were enriched by FACS, while bulk CD8+ and CD4+ T cells were purified by magnetic negative isolation. Blood was collected in EDTA tubes and processed within 24 hours, with PBMCs isolated through density gradient centrifugation. PBMCs intended for TCR sequencing were cryopreserved in liquid nitrogen and thawed later in a water bath at 37 degrees C. The sorted or isolated CD4+, CD8+ and CD8+ TEMRA cells reached a purity of at least 90%. RNA was extracted using the RNeasy kit, and roughly 0.45 to 1 microgram was reverse transcribed with random hexamers. The immunoSEQ multiplex PCR assay, covering 54 Vbeta and 13 Jbeta segments, was used to amplify TCR beta CDR3 regions. To correct PCR amplification bias, a synthetic template baseline was used for both primer optimization and computational correction. In the source study's methods: Reads were assigned to V, D and J genes according to IMGT and analyzed in immunoSEQ Analyzer, with only productive sequences retained. Clonality was computed as one minus Shannon entropy normalized by log2 of the number of productive unique sequences. For each patient and control, public and private clones were evaluated within the 100 most prevalent clones. Clones were defined as Susac-specific when absent from the healthy and MS cohorts, from about a thousand published viral clones and from other ImmuneACCESS disease sequences. TCRdb passed the public sequencing reads through fastp at Q25 and MiXCR, retaining productive beta sequences. Here each entry gathers all rows of one CDR3 protein and keeps the most common genes and DNA. TCRdb's processing, not the authors' own work, is the source of the V and J calls. This sample holds more than 150,000 distinct CDR3 sequences; roughly nine tenths were observed only once. Together, the top ten hold roughly 0.08% of the sample.

The sequenced material came from CD4+ T cells from PBMCs. This clonotype originated in a human donor in good health. Here the chain combines TRBV5-1 and TRBJ2-5, with the D gene call left open. The DNA sequence reads TGCGCCAGCAGCCTAAGCAGTGCAGAGACCCAGTACTTC. Protein translation: CASSLSSAETQYF.